These 5 T cell receptor beta chains originate from one sample sequenced in a study of early T cells in non-severe SARS-CoV-2 infection. TCRdb processed the 5' RACE reads anew with MiXCR; each CDR3 protein has one entry. The table lists 65,000 to 95,000 distinct CDR3 sequences, 7.5% to 10% of them singletons. Sequencing was performed on whole blood. The receptors here all came from an adult who was a healthcare worker with PCR-confirmed SARS-CoV-2 infection or an uninfected control (not recorded which).

This clonotype was seen a few times. V and J are TRBV29-1 and TRBJ2-2; maybe TRBD1 (5 bases). The CDR3 covers 13 residues. Germline CDR1 is SQVTM and CDR2 is ANQGSEA. The germline V and J ends were trimmed by 2 bases and 4 bases, with 8 bases remaining between them. The CDR3 loop reads CSVERTGTGELFF. The CDR3 coding sequence is TGCAGCGTTGAACGCACAGGCACCGGGGAGCTGTTTTTT.

This clonotype was observed a handful of times. The rearrangement links TRBV5-1 to TRBJ2-1, with D possibly TRBD1 on 6 matching bases. Trimming cost V 0 bases and J 8 bases, with 18 bases left between them. The CDR3 spans 16 residues. Germline CDR1 is SGHRS and CDR2 is YFSETQ. CDR3 residues: CASSLERGLSTDEQFF. CDR3 nucleotide sequence: TGCGCCAGCAGCTTGGAGAGGGGGTTGTCGACGGATGAGCAGTTCTTC. Together with reference TRBV5-1 and TRBJ2-1, the CDR3 gives the full variable domain: KAGVTQTPRYLIKTRGQQVTLSCSPISGHRSVSWYQQTPGQGLQFLFEYFSETQRNKGNFPGRFSGRQFSNSRSEMNVSTLELGDSALYLCASSLERGLSTDEQFFGPGTRLTVL.

The rearrangement uses TRBV28 and TRBJ2-7; unclear D gene. V was clipped by 6 bases and J by 5 bases, with 11 bases between them. The CDR3 has 12 residues. Germline CDR1 MDHEN, CDR2 SYDVKM. The CDR3 DNA is TGTGCCAGCAGCTCCGAGAGGCACGAGCAGTACTTC. Amino acid sequence: CASSSERHEQYF.

There are many counts of this clonotype. The J gene is TRBJ2-2, the V gene TRBV5-1, with 7 bases identical to TRBD2. Germline CDR1 reads SGHRS; CDR2 reads YFSETQ. This CDR3 has 16 amino acids. J gave up 6 bases and V 0 bases, and 8 bases lay outside the gene matches. The CDR3 spells CASSLGERGRAGELFF. Written as DNA, the CDR3 is TGCGCCAGCAGCTTGGGAGAGCGGGGTCGGGCCGGGGAGCTGTTTTTT.

The J gene is TRBJ1-2, the V gene TRBV10-3, with D possibly TRBD1 on 6 matching bases. Between the trimmed V and J ends, which lost 7 bases and 2 bases, there was a span of 11 bases. Germline-derived CDR1 and CDR2 are ENHRY and SYGVKD. The CDR3 extends over 13 amino acids. CDR3 in DNA: TGTGCCATCACCGTGGACAGCAACTATGGCTACACCTTC. It codes for CAITVDSNYGYTF.